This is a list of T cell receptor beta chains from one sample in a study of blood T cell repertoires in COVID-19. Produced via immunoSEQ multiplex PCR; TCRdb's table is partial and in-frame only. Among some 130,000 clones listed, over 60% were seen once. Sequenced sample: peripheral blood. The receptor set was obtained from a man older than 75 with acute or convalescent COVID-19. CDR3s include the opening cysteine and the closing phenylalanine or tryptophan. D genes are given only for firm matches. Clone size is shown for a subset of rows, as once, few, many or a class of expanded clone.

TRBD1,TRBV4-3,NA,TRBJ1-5,TGCGCCAGCAGCCAAGAAACAGGGGGCAATCAGCCCCAGCATTTT,CASSQETGGNQPQHF
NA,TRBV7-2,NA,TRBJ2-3,TGTGCCAGCAGCTTAGTTGGGTACGGCGGGGCAGATACGCAGTATTTT,CASSLVGYGGADTQYF
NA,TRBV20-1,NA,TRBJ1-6,TGCAGTGCTAGTTTGGCGGGGAAAAATTCACCCCTCCACTTT,CSASLAGKNSPLHF
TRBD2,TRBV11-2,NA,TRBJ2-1,TGTGCCAGCAGCTCAACAAACACGGCGGGGGGGCAGTTCTTC,CASSSTNTAGGQFF
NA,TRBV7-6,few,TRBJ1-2,TGTGCCAGCAGCTCAACGGGTTCGGGGAGCTACACCTTC,CASSSTGSGSYTF
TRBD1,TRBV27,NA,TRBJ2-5,TGTGCCAGCAGTCCCGGACAGGGGACGACCCAGTACTTC,CASSPGQGTTQYF
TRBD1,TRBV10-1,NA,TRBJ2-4,TGCGCCAGCAGTGAGCCGCTGGTGACAGGGGATCTGGGCAAAAACATTCAGTACTTC,CASSEPLVTGDLGKNIQYF
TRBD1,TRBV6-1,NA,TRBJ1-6,TGTGCCAGCAGTTTTGCGACAGGGGTGGGGACCCTCCACTTT,CASSFATGVGTLHF
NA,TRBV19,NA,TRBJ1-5,TGTGCCAGTAGTAGAAATAACTATAGCAATCAGCCCCAGCATTTT,CASSRNNYSNQPQHF
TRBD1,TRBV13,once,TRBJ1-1,TGTGCCAGCAGCTTCTACGGGACAGGGTCCCCTGAAGCTTTCTTT,CASSFYGTGSPEAFF
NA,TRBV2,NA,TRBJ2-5,TGTGCCACCAAACCCACGAGGGCCCAAGAGACCCAGTACTTC,CATKPTRAQETQYF
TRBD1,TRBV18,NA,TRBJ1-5,TGTGCCAGCTCACCCCGGGACAGCCCGGGGAGCAATCAGCCCCAGCATTTT,CASSPRDSPGSNQPQHF
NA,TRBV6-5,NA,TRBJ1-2,TGTGCCAGCACCGAGGGCCTGGGCCTCTATGGCTACACCTTC,CASTEGLGLYGYTF
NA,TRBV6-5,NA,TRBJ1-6,TGTGCCAGCACCCCCCAGGGAGGGTCACCCCTCCACTTT,CASTPQGGSPLHF
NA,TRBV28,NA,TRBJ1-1,TGTGCCAGCAGTGTGCCCACAGGGAACACTGAAGCTTTCTTT,CASSVPTGNTEAFF
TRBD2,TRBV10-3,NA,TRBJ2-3,TGTGCCATCAGGGCGGGGGGGCAGTCAGATACGCAGTATTTT,CAIRAGGQSDTQYF
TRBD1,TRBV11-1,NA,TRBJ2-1,TGTGCCAGCAGCCCGAGGGACAGACCTTTTGACAATGAGCAGTTCTTC,CASSPRDRPFDNEQFF
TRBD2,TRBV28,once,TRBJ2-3,TGTGCCAGCAGTTCCAGCCTGCGGGGGGAGGGCACAGATACGCAGTATTTT,CASSSSLRGEGTDTQYF
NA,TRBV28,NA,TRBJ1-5,TGTGCCAGCAACTCCGAGATCACAGGGAATCAGCCCCAGCATTTT,CASNSEITGNQPQHF
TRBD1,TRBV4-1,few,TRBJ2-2,TGCGCCAGCAGCCAAGGAGGGCAGGGGGCCGGGGAGCTGTTTTTT,CASSQGGQGAGELFF
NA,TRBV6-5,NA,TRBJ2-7,TGTGCCAGCAGGAGCGGAACCTACGAGCAGTACTTC,CASRSGTYEQYF
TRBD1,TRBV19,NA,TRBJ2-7,TGTGCCAGTAGCCGGGACAGGGTGTCCTACGAGCAGTACTTC,CASSRDRVSYEQYF
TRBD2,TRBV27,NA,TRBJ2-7,TGTGCCAGCAGTTTGGGGCTAGCGGGGAAACAGTACTTC,CASSLGLAGKQYF
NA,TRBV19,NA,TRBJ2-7,TGTGCCAGTAGTATGGCAGGGCGGTACGAGCAGTACTTC,CASSMAGRYEQYF
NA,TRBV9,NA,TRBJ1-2,TGTGCCAGCAGCGTAGCACCTACCTATGGCTACACCTTC,CASSVAPTYGYTF
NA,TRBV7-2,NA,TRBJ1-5,TGTGCCAGCAGCTTAGGGTCTGCAGGGCCACATCAGCCCCAGCATTTT,CASSLGSAGPHQPQHF
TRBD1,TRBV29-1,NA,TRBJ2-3,TGCAGCGCGCGAGGGGGACAGGGGACAGATACGCAGTATTTT,CSARGGQGTDTQYF
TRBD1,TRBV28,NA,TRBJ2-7,TGTGCCAGCAGTTTAGAGGGGGGACAGGGGGCCCCCTACGAGCAGTACTTC,CASSLEGGQGAPYEQYF
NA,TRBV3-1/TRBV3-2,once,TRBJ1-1,TGTGCCAGCACCCAGGATTCGGGATTCAACACTGAAGCTTTCTTT,CASTQDSGFNTEAFF
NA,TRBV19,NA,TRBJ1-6,TGTGCCACCAAGGGACAAAACTATAATTCACCCCTCCACTTT,CATKGQNYNSPLHF
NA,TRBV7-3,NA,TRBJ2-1,TGTGCCAGCAGCGCTCAGTCGGCAGGGATAAACAATGAGCAGTTCTTC,CASSAQSAGINNEQFF
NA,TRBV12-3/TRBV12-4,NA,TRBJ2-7,TGTGCCAGCAGTTTAGCAGGGGACGAGCAGTACTTC,CASSLAGDEQYF
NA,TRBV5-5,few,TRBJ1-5,TGTGCCAGCAGCTTGCAAGGGACATACGAGCCCCAGCATTTT,CASSLQGTYEPQHF
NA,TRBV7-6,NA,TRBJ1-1,TGTGCCAGCAGCTTAGACCCGACTTCGAACACTGAAGCTTTCTTT,CASSLDPTSNTEAFF
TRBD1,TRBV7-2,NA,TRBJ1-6,TGTGCCAGCAGCTCGGGACAGACCTATAATTCACCCCTCCACTTT,CASSSGQTYNSPLHF
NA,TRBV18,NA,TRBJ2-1,TGTGCCAGCTCACCAGGCCAGAATGAGCAGTTCTTC,CASSPGQNEQFF
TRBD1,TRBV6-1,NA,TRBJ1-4,TGTGCCAGCAGTGAACGGACAGGGGGCGGAAATGAAAAACTGTTTTTT,CASSERTGGGNEKLFF